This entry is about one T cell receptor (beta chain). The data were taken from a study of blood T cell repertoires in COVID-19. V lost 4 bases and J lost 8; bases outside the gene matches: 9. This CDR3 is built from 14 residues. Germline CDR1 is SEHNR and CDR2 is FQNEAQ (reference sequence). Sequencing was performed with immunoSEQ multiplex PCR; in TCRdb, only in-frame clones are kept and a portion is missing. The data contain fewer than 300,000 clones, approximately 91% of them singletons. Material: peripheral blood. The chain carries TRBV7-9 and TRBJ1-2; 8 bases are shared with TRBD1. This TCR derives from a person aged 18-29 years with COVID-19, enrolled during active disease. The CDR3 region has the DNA TGTGCCAGCAGCTCATTGACAGGGGTCGGGGGCTACACCTTC. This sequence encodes CASSSLTGVGGYTF.